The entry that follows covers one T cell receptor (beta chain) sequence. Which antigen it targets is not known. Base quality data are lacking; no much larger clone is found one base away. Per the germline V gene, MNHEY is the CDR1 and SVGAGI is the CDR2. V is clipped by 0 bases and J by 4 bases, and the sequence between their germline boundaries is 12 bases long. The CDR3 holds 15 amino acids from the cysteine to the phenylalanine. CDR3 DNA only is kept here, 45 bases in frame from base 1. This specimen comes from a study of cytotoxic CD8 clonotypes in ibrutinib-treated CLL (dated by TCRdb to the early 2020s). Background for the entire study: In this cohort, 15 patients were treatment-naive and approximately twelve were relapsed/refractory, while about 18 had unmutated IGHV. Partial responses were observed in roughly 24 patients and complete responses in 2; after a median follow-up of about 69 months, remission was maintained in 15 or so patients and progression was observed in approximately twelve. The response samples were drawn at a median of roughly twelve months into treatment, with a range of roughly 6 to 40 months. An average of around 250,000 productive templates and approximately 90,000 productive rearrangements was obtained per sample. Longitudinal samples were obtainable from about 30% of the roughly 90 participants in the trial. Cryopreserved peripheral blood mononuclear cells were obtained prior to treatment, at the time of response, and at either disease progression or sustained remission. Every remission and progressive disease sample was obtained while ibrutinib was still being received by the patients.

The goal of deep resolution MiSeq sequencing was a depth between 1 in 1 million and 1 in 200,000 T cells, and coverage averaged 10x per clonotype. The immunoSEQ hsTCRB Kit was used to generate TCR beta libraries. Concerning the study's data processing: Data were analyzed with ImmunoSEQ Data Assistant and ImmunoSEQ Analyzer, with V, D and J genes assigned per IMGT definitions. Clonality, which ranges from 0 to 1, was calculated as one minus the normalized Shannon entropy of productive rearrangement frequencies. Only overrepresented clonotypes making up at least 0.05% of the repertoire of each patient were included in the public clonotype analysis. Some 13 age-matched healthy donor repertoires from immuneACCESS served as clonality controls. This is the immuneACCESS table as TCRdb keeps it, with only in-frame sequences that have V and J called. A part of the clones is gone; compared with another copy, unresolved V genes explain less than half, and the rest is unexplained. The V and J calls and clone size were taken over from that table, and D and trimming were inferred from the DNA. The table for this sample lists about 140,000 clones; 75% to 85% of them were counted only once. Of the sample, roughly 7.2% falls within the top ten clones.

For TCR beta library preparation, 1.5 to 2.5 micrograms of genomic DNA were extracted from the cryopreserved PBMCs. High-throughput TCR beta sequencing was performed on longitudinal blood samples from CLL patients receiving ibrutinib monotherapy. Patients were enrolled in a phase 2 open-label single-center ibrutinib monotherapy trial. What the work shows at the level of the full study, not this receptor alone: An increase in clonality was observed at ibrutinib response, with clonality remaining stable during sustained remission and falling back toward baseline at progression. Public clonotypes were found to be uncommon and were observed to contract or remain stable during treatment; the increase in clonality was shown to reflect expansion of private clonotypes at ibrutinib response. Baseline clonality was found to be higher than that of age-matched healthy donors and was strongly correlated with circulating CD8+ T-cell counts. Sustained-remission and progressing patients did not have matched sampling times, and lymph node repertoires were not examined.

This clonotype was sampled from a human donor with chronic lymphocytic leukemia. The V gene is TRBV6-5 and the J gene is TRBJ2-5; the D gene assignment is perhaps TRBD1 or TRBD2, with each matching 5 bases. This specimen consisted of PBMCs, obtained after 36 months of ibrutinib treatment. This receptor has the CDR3 CASSYSGPYRETQYF. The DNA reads TGTGCCAGCAGTTACTCGGGACCCTATCGAGAGACCCAGTACTTC.